These 10 T cell receptor beta chains were sequenced from one sample in a study of T cell repertoires in cytomegalovirus infection. The antigens for these receptors are not known. TCRdb re-called the reads with MiXCR, one entry per CDR3 protein. The sample carries hundreds of thousands of distinct CDR3 sequences, 33% recorded once. Sequencing used cultured PBMCs, obtained from culture after CMV antigen stimulation. The receptors derive from a human donor in good health (CMV status not recorded). Some clones in this sample may be carry-over from other donors' samples.

The table lists this clonotype with many counts. This chain links TRBV6-1 with TRBJ2-5, with TRBD2 matching 8 bases. CDR1 and CDR2 from the germline V gene are MNHNS and SASEGT. V was pared by 6 bases and J by 5 bases, with 8 bases of the junction left unmatched. CDR3 length: 14 residues. For the CDR3, the DNA is TGTGCCAGCAGATCGGGGGGGCCGGGGGAGACCCAGTACTTC. This gives the protein CASRSGGPGETQYF.

A few counts support this clonotype. The chain uses TRBV12-3 or TRBV12-4 and TRBJ1-4; 9 positions agree with TRBD1. This CDR3 spans 16 amino acids. V shed 5 bases and J 8 bases; nucleotides not matched to a gene: 12. The CDR3: CASSQPGQGLTEKLFF. CDR3 sequence (DNA): TGTGCCAGCAGTCAACCGGGACAGGGCCTTACGGAAAAACTGTTTTTT.

The chain joins TRBV27 to TRBJ2-5; a possible D gene is TRBD2 (6 bases). The CDR3 covers 16 residues. CDR1 MNHEY and CDR2 SMNVEV come from the germline V gene (reference sequence). Trimming removed 5 bases from V and 5 bases from J, with 21 bases in between. This CDR3 is CASSQTPSGAGETQYF. The CDR3 DNA is TGTGCCAGCAGTCAGACCCCCTCGGGAGCGGGTGAGACCCAGTACTTC.

The chain carries TRBV9 and TRBJ2-7; 10 positions agree with TRBD1. This CDR3 is built from 14 residues. Germline trimming cut 3 bases from V and 5 bases from J; bases unmatched to any gene: 5. The V gene's germline CDR1 is SGDLS and CDR2 YYNGEE. The CDR3 is CASSEGQGRHEQYF. Written as DNA, the CDR3 is TGTGCCAGCAGCGAGGGACAGGGGAGGCACGAGCAGTACTTC.

The V and J genes are TRBV4-1 and TRBJ1-2, with a tentative D call TRBD1 (5 bases). This CDR3 contains 16 residues. Germline CDR1 and CDR2: MGHRA and YSYEKL. V lost 4 bases and J lost 1, with 16 bases in between. CDR3 residues: CASSLYRTGLNYGYTF. The CDR3 region has the DNA TGCGCCAGCAGCCTTTACAGAACAGGACTTAACTATGGCTACACCTTC.

The chain has TRBV7-8 and TRBJ1-2; the D gene is possibly TRBD1 (5 bases). The CDR3 loop spans 16 amino acids. V lost 4 bases and J 3 bases, leaving 18 bases between the germline ends. The germline gives CDR1 SGHVS, CDR2 FQNEAQ. The CDR3 region is CASSSLGGRMDYGYTF. The CDR3 region has the DNA TGTGCCAGCAGCTCCCTGGGGGGGAGAATGGACTATGGCTACACCTTC.

This chain joins TRBV12-3 or TRBV12-4 and TRBJ2-7; D gene uncertain. This CDR3 has 13 amino acids. V lost 2 bases, J lost 3 bases, and 8 bases lay in between. The CDR3 nucleotides are TGTGCCAGCAGTTTAAGGGAAGTCTACGAGCAGTACTTC. Translated, it gives CASSLREVYEQYF.

The rearrangement links TRBV4-1 to TRBJ2-1, with D perhaps assigned TRBD1 or TRBD2 (5 bases each). The V and J ends lost 5 bases and 7 bases respectively, with 18 bases between them. The V gene's germline CDR1 is MGHRA and CDR2 YSYEKL. There are 15 residues in the CDR3. The CDR3 DNA reads as TGCGCCAGCAGCGATGGACAACACCCGGGGAATGAGCAGTTCTTC. It specifies CASSDGQHPGNEQFF.

This clonotype was seen a few times. The V and J genes are TRBV20-1 and TRBJ2-7, with a weak D call TRBD1 (5 bases). Deletions cut 5 bases from V and 5 bases from J, with 13 bases between. The CDR3 covers 12 residues. CDR1 is DFQATT and CDR2 is SNEGSKA in the germline V gene (reference sequence). The CDR3 spells CSAAGLSDEQYF. For the CDR3, the DNA is TGCAGTGCTGCAGGGTTATCAGACGAGCAGTACTTC.

The chain has TRBV20-1 and TRBJ2-7; 7 nucleotides line up with TRBD2. The trim removed 6 bases at V and 2 bases at J, leaving 13 bases unmatched. CDR1 is DFQATT, CDR2 SNEGSKA, per germline (reference sequence). This CDR3 has 15 residues. The CDR3 sequence is CSAIKGSGATYEQYF. CDR3 in DNA: TGCAGTGCCATTAAAGGGAGCGGGGCAACCTACGAGCAGTACTTC.